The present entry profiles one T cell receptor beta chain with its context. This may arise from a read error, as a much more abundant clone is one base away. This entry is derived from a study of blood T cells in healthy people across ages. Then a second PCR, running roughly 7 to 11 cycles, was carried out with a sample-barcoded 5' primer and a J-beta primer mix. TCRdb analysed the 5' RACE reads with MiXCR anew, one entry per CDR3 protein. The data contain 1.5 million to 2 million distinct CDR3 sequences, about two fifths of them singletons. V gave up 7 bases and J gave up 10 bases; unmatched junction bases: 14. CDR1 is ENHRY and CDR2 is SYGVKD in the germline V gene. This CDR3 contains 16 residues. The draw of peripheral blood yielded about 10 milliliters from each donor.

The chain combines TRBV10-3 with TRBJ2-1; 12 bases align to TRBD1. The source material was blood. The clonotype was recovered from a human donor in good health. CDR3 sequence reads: CAIKRDRGQRAYEQFF. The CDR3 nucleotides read TGTGCCATCAAAAGGGACAGGGGGCAAAGAGCCTACGAGCAGTTCTTC.